This T cell receptor beta chain was captured by sequencing in a study of cytomegalovirus exposure and HLA in healthy donors. Notes on the study in general: TCR beta V segments were, for the most part, productive about 87% or about 30% of the time in an earlier analysis.

A word on this clone: The target antigen is unknown.

With 0 bases clipped from V and 8 bases from J, the junction kept 12 bases outside the gene matches. This CDR3 has 18 amino acids. Germline CDR1 is LGHNA and CDR2 is YNFKEQ. The study ran its PCR with 60 Vbeta and 13 Jbeta primers. The protocol was immunoSEQ multiplex PCR, while the TCRdb copy is restricted to in-frame clones and leaves out a portion. The profile covers 75,000 to 80,000 clones, with 78% appearing a single time and around 9.3% taken by the ten largest. The sequence was obtained from a woman aged 40-49 years in good health and CMV-seropositive. The sequenced sample was PBMCs. J is TRBJ2-1 and V is TRBV4-2; 11 bases agree with TRBD2. CDR3 in DNA: TGTGCCAGCAGCCAAGAAGGGCTAGCGGGGGGCCCCTTAGATGAGCAGTTCTTC. It is translated as CASSQEGLAGGPLDEQFF.